Each of the 8 T cell receptor beta chains below was sequenced from the same sample in a study of blood T cell repertoires in COVID-19. Some clones are missing from TCRdb's copy, which holds only in-frame ones; the method was immunoSEQ multiplex PCR. The repertoire holds under 85,000 clones, around four fifths seen once, with just under 10% in the top ten. The specimen sequenced was peripheral blood. Receptors were obtained from a human donor in a cohort sampled during active COVID-19.

The rearrangement joins TRBV19 to TRBJ1-1; 7 bases agree with TRBD1. After removal of 8 bases from V and 7 bases from J, the junction contained 7 bases not matched to a gene. CDR3 length: 12 residues. The germline CDR1 and CDR2 sequences are LNHDA and SQIVND (reference sequence). The CDR3 DNA reads TGTGCCAGTCACGGACAGGATTATGAAGCTTTCTTT. Translated, it gives CASHGQDYEAFF.

CDR3 sequence reads: CASSQESYTQYF. For the CDR3, the DNA is TGCGCCAGCAGCCAAGAATCGTATACGCAGTATTTT. The rearrangement links TRBV4-1 to TRBJ2-3; D is uncertain. V was shortened by 0 bases and J by 7 bases, with 5 bases between the two germline ends. Germline CDR1 reads MGHRA; CDR2 reads YSYEKL. CDR3 size: 12 residues.

The chain joins TRBV20-1 to TRBJ1-4, with unresolved D. The CDR3 loop spans 12 amino acids. The V end was cut by 3 bases, the J end by 1 base, with 3 bases between. Germline values: CDR1 DFQATT, CDR2 SNEGSKA (reference sequence). This CDR3 reads CSASLTNEKLFF. The DNA for the CDR3 is TGCAGTGCTAGTCTAACTAATGAAAAACTGTTTTTT.

The genes are TRBV6-6 and TRBJ1-1; D perhaps matches TRBD1 (6 bases). The CDR3 totals 16 residues. Per the germline V gene, CDR1 is MNHNY and CDR2 is SVGAGI (reference sequence). Deletions cut 6 bases from V and 4 bases from J, with 21 bases between. CDR3: CASRLGSGTLSTEAFF. In nucleotides, the CDR3 is TGTGCCAGCAGACTGGGATCCGGGACACTTTCCACTGAAGCTTTCTTT.

V gene TRBV6-6 combines with J gene TRBJ2-1, with 10 nucleotides matching TRBD1. The germline CDR1 and CDR2 sequences are MNHNY and SVGAGI (reference sequence). J was trimmed by 6 bases and V by 6 bases; bases with no gene match: 11. This CDR3 comprises 16 residues. CDR3 protein: CASSRFDRGRSNEQFF. CDR3 DNA: TGTGCCAGCAGCCGTTTCGACAGGGGGCGAAGCAATGAGCAGTTCTTC.

This clone was counted many times. The chain is built from TRBV10-2 and TRBJ1-2; 8 bases agree with TRBD1. CDR1 is WSHSY and CDR2 is SAAADI in the germline V gene. The V segment lost 3 bases and the J segment 8 bases; nucleotides outside the gene matches: 11. The CDR3 runs 15 residues. The CDR3 loop is CASSDSPLDRAGYTF. For the CDR3, the DNA is TGCGCCAGCAGTGACTCCCCCTTGGACAGGGCGGGCTACACCTTC.

This rearrangement joins TRBV6-5 to TRBJ2-6; D not resolved. This CDR3 comprises 15 residues. The V and J ends lost 5 bases and 0 bases respectively, with 8 bases between them. Per germline, CDR1 MNHEY and CDR2 SVGAGI. The CDR3 here is CASSIGSSGANVLTF. CDR3 in DNA: TGTGCCAGCAGTATCGGTAGCTCTGGGGCCAACGTCCTGACTTTC.

The J gene is TRBJ2-7, the V gene TRBV20-1; D perhaps matches TRBD1 (7 bases). The germline V gene has CDR1 DFQATT and CDR2 SNEGSKA (reference sequence). The CDR3 has 11 residues. The V end was cut by 6 bases, the J end by 6 bases, with 12 bases between. CDR3: CSAQGGTEQYF. In nucleotides, the CDR3 is TGCAGTGCCCAGGGGGGTACCGAGCAGTACTTC.